Below, one TCR beta chain is given with its context. Its antigen is undetermined. The protocol was immunoSEQ multiplex PCR, while the TCRdb copy is restricted to in-frame clones and leaves out a portion. This repertoire shows approximately 50,000 clones, 84% found once; its top ten account for about an eighth. Germline assignment: CDR1 LNHDA and CDR2 SQIVND (reference sequence). V dropped 3 bases and J dropped 14 bases, with 17 bases sitting between them. This CDR3 comprises 14 residues. This entry comes from a study of OX40 agonist ivuxolimab in advanced cancers. Findings and limits, study-wide: There was clonal expansion of CD4+ and CD8+ blood T cells by week 6 at 0.1 to 3.0 mg/kg. Nonresponders included some who also had low normalized T-cell clonal expansion.

Source: CD4+ or CD8+ T cells sorted from blood, taken in a trial of the OX40 agonist ivuxolimab. This receptor was obtained from an adult with an advanced solid tumor such as melanoma, head and neck, liver or kidney cancer. This chain uses TRBV19 with TRBJ1-6, with unresolved D. CDR3 in DNA: TGTGCCAGTAGTATTGAGACGGAAGGGCGAGCCCTCCACTTT. This encodes CASSIETEGRALHF.